This T cell receptor beta chain is from a study of Ad26.COV2.S vaccination and SARS-CoV-2 variants. Treatment reported: 15 to 20 received Ad26.COV2.S at low or high dose, single or two shots; about 5 received placebo; per-sample allocation not given. Collection of the samples took place on day 63 after the first injection of vaccine or placebo. TCRdb's table, derived via immunoSEQ multiplex PCR, lists solely in-frame clones and lacks some. The sample carries approximately 400,000 clones, about four fifths recorded once. This CDR3 comprises 14 residues. Germline trimming cut 2 bases from V and 3 bases from J; bases unmatched to any gene: 4. Germline V gene lookup returns CDR1 SGHDT and CDR2 YYEEEE.

The receptor's source is a person between 18 and 59 years old who received the Ad26.COV2.S COVID-19 vaccine or a placebo. This material consisted of peripheral blood, taken in a trial of Ad26.COV2.S vaccine versus placebo. The rearrangement uses TRBV5-6 and TRBJ2-7; 8 nucleotides agree with TRBD1. This CDR3 is CASSFWTGIYEQYF. CDR3 sequence (DNA): TGTGCCAGCAGCTTCTGGACAGGGATCTACGAGCAGTACTTC.